Many counts were recorded for the clone carrying this T cell receptor beta chain. The antigen is not known. Together with a sample-barcoded 5' primer, a J-beta primer mix was included in a second PCR lasting roughly 6 to 12 cycles. Via MiXCR, TCRdb re-called the 5' RACE reads, giving one row per CDR3 protein. The sample carries fewer than 900,000 distinct CDR3 sequences, roughly 40% recorded once. The CDR3 contains 15 residues. V lost 3 bases, J lost 8 bases, and 12 bases stayed unmatched. Germline assignment: CDR1 ENHRY and CDR2 SYGVKD. This specimen comes from a study of blood T cells in healthy people across ages. The study's findings and limits: Naive CD4+ cell counts and diversity both ran higher in long-lived than in aged donors. Getting older went along with TCR beta diversity per million T cells dropping roughly linearly.

The sequence derives from a man aged 18-30 years in good health. Specimen: blood. The rearrangement links TRBV10-3 to TRBJ1-2, with 7 bases fitting TRBD1. This chain's CDR3 is CAISDQQGFYGGYTF. CDR3 bases: TGTGCCATCAGTGACCAACAGGGGTTCTACGGAGGCTACACCTTC.